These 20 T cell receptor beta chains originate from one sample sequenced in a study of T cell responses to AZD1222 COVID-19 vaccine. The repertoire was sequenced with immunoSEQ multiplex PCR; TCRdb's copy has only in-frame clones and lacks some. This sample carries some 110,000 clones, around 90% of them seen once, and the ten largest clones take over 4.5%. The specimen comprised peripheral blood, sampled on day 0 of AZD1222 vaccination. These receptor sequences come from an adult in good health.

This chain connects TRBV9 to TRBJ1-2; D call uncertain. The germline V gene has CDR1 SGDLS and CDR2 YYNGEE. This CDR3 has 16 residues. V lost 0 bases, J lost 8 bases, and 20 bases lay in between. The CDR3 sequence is CASSVGPGGTSRGYTF. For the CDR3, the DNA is TGTGCCAGCAGCGTAGGCCCCGGAGGCACCTCCAGGGGCTACACCTTC.

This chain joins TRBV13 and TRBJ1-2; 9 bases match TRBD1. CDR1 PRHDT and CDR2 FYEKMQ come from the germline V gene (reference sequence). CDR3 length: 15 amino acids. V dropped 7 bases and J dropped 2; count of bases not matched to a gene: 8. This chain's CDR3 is CASTNDRGGNYGYTF. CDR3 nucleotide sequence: TGTGCCAGCACCAACGACAGGGGGGGAAACTATGGCTACACCTTC.

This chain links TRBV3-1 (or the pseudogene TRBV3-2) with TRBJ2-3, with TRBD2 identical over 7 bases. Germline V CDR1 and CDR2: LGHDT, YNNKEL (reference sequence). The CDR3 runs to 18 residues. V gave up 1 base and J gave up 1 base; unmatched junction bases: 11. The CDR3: CASSQGLTLAGGTDTQYF. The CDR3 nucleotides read TGTGCCAGCAGCCAAGGACTGACATTGGCGGGGGGCACAGATACGCAGTATTTT.

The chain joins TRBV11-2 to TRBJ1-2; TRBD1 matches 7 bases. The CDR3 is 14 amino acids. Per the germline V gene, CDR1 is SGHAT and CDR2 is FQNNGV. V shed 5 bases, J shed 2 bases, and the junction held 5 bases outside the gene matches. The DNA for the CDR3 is TGTGCCAGCAGCACAGGGGCAGGAAACTATGGCTACACCTTC. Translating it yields CASSTGAGNYGYTF.

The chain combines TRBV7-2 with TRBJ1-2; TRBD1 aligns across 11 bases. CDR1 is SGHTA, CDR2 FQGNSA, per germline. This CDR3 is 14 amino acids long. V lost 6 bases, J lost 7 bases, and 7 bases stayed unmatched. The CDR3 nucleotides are TGTGCCAGCAGGACAGGACAGGGGGCGTCTGGCTACACCTTC. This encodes CASRTGQGASGYTF.

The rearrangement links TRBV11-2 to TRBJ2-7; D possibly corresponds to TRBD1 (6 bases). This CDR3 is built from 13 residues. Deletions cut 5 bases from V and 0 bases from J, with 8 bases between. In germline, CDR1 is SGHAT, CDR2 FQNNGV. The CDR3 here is CASSTDSSYEQYF. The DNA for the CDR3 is TGTGCCAGCAGCACGGACAGCTCCTACGAGCAGTACTTC.

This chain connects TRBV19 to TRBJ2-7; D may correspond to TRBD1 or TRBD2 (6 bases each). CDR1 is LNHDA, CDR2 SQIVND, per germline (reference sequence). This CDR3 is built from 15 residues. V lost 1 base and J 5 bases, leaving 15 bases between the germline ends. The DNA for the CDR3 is TGTGCCAGTAGTATAGCCCCGAGGGGGGTGGACGAGCAGTACTTC. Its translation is CASSIAPRGVDEQYF.

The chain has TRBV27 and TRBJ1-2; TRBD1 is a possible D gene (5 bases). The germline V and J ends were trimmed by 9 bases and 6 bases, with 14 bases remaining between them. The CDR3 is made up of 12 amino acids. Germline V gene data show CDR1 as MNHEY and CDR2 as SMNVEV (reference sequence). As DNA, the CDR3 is TGTGCCAGATACGACAGAACACATGGCTACACCTTC. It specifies CARYDRTHGYTF.

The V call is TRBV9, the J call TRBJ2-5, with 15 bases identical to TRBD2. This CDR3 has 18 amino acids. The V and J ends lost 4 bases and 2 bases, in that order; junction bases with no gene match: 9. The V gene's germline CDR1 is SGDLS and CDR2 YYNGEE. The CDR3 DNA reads TGTGCCAGCAGCCTCGGGACTAGCGGGAGGTGGTTGCAAGAGACCCAGTACTTC. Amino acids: CASSLGTSGRWLQETQYF.

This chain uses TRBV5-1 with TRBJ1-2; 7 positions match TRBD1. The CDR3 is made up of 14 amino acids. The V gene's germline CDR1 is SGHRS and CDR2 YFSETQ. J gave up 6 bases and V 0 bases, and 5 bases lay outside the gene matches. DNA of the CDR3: TGCGCCAGCAGCTTGGAGACAGGGTTCAATGGCTACACCTTC. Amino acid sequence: CASSLETGFNGYTF.

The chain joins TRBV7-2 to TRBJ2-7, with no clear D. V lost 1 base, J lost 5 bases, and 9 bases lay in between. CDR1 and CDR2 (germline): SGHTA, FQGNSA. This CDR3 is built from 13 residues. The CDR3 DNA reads TGTGCCAGCAGCTTAGTGTCCCGGGACGAGCAGTACTTC. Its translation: CASSLVSRDEQYF.

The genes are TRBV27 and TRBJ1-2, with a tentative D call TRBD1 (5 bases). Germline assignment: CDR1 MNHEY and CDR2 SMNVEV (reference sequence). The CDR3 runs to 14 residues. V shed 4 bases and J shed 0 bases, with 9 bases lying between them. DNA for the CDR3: TGTGCCAGCAGTTGGGACGGGACTAACTATGGCTACACCTTC. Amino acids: CASSWDGTNYGYTF.

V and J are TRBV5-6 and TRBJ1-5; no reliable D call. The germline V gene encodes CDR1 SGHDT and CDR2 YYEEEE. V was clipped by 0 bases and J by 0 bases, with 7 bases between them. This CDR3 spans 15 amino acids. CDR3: CASSLGHYSNQPQHF. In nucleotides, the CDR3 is TGTGCCAGCAGCTTGGGACACTATAGCAATCAGCCCCAGCATTTT. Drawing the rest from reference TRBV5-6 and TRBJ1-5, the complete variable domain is DAGVTQSPTHLIKTRGQQVTLRCSPKSGHDTVSWYQQALGQGPQFIFQYYEEEERQRGNFPDRFSGHQFPNYSSELNVNALLLGDSALYLCASSLGHYSNQPQHFGDGTRLSIL.

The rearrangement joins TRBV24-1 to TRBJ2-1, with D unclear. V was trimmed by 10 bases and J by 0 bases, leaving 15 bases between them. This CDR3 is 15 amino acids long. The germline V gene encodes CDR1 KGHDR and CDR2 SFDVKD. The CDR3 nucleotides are TGTGCCACGTCGAACTACCCGAGCTCCTACAATGAGCAGTTCTTC. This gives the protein CATSNYPSSYNEQFF.

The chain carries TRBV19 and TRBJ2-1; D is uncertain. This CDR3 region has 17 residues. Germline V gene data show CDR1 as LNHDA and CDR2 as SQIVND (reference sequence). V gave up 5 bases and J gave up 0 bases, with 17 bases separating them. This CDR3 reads CASSLDTRPSSYNEQFF. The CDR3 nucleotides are TGTGCCAGTAGTCTTGACACCCGGCCGAGCTCCTACAATGAGCAGTTCTTC.

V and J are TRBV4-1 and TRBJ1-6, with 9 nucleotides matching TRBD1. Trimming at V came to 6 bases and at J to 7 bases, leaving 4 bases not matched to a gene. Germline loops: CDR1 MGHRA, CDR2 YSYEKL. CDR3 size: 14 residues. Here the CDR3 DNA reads TGCGCCAGCAGACGGGACAGGGTGAATTCACCCCTCCACTTT. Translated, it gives CASRRDRVNSPLHF.

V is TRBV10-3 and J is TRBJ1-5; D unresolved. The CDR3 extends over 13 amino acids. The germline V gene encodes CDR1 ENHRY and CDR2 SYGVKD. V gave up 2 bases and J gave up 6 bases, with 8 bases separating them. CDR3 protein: CAISEDGVQPQHF. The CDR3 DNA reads TGTGCCATCAGTGAGGACGGCGTTCAGCCCCAGCATTTT.

This CDR3 is CASSQDAGNEQFF. In DNA, the CDR3 is TGTGCCAGCAGCCAAGATGCGGGGAATGAGCAGTTCTTC. The chain joins TRBV3-1 (or the pseudogene TRBV3-2) to TRBJ2-1, with a tentative D call TRBD2 (6 bases). Trimming removed 0 bases at V and 7 bases at J, with 7 bases between. The CDR3 is 13 residues long. CDR1 and CDR2 from the germline V gene are LGHDT and YNNKEL (reference sequence).

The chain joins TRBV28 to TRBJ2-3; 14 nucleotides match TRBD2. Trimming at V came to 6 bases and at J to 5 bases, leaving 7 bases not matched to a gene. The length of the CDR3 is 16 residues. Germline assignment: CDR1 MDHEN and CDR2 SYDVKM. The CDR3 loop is CASRVGTSGGQDTQYF. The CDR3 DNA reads TGTGCCAGCAGGGTGGGGACTAGCGGGGGCCAAGATACGCAGTATTTT.

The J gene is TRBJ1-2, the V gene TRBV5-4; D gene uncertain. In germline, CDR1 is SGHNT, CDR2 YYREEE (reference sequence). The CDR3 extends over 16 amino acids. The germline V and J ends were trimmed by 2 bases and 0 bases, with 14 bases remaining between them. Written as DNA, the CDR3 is TGTGCCAGCAGCTTTACCGGGAGGGAAGCTAACTATGGCTACACCTTC. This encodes CASSFTGREANYGYTF.